This T cell receptor beta chain is drawn from a study of cytomegalovirus exposure and HLA in healthy donors. In the PCR, 60 Vbeta and 13 Jbeta primers were used. Sequencing was performed with immunoSEQ multiplex PCR; in TCRdb, only in-frame clones are kept and a portion is missing. Among over 100,000 clones listed, over 8% were seen once. As for this clone: What it binds is not known.

General study findings and limits: Among the sequence variants, a highly shared cluster was likely an artifact of sequencing. Usually a TCR sequence was rare, but some public TCRs were found in many donors.

CDR1 and CDR2 from the germline V gene are MDHEN and SYDVKM. The CDR3 is 14 residues long. Trimming took 6 bases from V and 2 from J; bases not matched to a gene: 5. The sample taken for sequencing was PBMCs. V gene TRBV28 combines with J gene TRBJ2-7; 9 bases align to TRBD1. The receptor was isolated from a man aged 35 to 55 in good health and CMV-seronegative. The DNA for the CDR3 is TGTGCCAGCAGGGGGACAGGGAGTCCCTACGAGCAGTACTTC. Protein: CASRGTGSPYEQYF.